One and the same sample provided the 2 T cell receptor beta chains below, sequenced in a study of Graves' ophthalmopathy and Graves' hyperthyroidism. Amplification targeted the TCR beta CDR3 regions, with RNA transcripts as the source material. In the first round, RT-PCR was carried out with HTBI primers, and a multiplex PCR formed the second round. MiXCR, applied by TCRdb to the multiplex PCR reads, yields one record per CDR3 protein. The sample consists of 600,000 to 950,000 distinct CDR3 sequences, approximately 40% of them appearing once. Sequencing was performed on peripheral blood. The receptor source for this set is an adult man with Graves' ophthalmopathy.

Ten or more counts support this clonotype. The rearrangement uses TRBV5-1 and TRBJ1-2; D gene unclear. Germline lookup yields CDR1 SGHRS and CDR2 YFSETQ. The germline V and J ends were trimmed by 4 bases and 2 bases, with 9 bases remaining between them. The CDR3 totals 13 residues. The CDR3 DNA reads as TGCGCCAGCAGCCTCCTAGACAACTATGGCTACACCTTC. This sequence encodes CASSLLDNYGYTF.

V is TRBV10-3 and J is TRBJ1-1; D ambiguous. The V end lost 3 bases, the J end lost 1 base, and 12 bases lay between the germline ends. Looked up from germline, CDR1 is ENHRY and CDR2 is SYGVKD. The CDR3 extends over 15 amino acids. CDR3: CAISEVTSGNTEAFF. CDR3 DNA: TGTGCCATCAGTGAAGTGACTAGCGGGAACACTGAAGCTTTCTTT.